This T cell receptor (beta chain) comes out of a study of T-cell memory formation after mild COVID-19. Study-wide results and caveats: Later expanders leaned toward CD4+, whereas clones contracting from day 15 to 85 were balanced CD4/CD8. Shrinking CD4+ clones resided mostly in CM and EM, and CD8+ ones in EMRA. For second-wave clones that peaked at day 37, SARS-CoV-2 specificity went unverified.

Comment on this clonotype: No antigen is known for it.

This CDR3 has 13 amino acids. The germline V gene has CDR1 SGHNT and CDR2 YYREEE (reference sequence). V lost 4 bases and J 13 bases, leaving 15 bases between the germline ends. TCRdb called the 5' RACE reads again in MiXCR, with one record for every CDR3 protein. The sample lists 30,000 to 45,000 distinct CDR3 sequences; around 10% were seen once. The chain couples TRBV5-4 to TRBJ1-6; perhaps TRBD1 as D (5 bases). The sample comprised PBMCs or a T cell subset sorted from them (not recorded which). The TCR was taken from a man younger than 35 who had mild COVID-19 (a few samples of this study predate the infection). Cell type and time point are not known. The CDR3 sequence is CASSRGGDPPLHF. CDR3 DNA: TGTGCCAGCAGCCGGGGGGGGGACCCTCCCCTCCACTTT.